This TCR beta chain was observed in a study of shared clonotypes between healthy human individuals. The naive CD8 population came from CD45RO-negative cells selected for CCR7, without terminally differentiated effector memory CD45RA+ cells. Germline assignment: CDR1 SNHLY and CDR2 FYNNEI. The CDR3 spans 16 residues. The V and J ends lost 2 bases and 5 bases, in that order; junction bases with no gene match: 10. Measured with immunoSEQ multiplex PCR; TCRdb has only the in-frame clones, and not every one. Among some 630,000 clones listed, approximately 96% were seen once. The chain links TRBV2 to TRBJ2-7; TRBD2 matches 9 bases. The sequenced sample was naive CD8+ T cells sorted from blood. The sequence came from a woman aged 30 to 39 in good health. The CDR3 nucleotides read TGTGCCAGCAGTGAATCTCGCGGGGGGGAAACCGACGAGCAGTACTTC. Its protein is CASSESRGGETDEQYF.